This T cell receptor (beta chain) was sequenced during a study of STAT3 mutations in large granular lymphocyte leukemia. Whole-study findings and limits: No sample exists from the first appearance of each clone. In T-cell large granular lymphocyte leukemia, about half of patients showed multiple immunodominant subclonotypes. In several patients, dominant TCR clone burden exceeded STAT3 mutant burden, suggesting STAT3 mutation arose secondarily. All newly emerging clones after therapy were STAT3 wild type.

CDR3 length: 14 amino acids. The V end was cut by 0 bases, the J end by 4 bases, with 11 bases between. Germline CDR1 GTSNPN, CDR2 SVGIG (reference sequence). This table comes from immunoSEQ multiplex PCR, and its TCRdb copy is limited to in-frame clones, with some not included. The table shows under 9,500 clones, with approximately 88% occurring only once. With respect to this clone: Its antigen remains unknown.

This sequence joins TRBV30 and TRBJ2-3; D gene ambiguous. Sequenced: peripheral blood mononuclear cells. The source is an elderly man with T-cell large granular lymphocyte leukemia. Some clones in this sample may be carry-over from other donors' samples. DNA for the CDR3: TGTGCCTGGAGTGTCAATGGTGGCGCAGATACGCAGTATTTT. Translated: CAWSVNGGADTQYF.